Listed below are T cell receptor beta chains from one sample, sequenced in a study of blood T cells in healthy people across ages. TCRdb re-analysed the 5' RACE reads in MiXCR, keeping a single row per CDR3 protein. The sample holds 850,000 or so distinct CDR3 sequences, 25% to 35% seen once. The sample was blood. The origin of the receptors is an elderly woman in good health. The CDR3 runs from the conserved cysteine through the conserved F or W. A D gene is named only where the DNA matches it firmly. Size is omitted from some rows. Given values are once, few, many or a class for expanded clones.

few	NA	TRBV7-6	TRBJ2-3	CASSLSPAVLASTDTQYF	TGTGCCAGCAGCTTATCCCCGGCCGTTTTGGCCAGCACAGATACGCAGTATTTT
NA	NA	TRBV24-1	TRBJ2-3	CATSEGRFLDTQYF	TGTGCCACCAGTGAGGGCCGATTCTTGGATACGCAGTATTTT
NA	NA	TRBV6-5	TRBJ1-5	CASSYPRQGPRSNQPQHF	TGTGCCAGCAGTTATCCCCGGCAGGGACCCAGGAGCAATCAGCCCCAGCATTTT
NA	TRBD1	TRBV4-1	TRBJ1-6	CASSPPGTVINSPLHF	TGCGCCAGCAGCCCCCCCGGGACAGTGATCAATTCACCCCTCCACTTT
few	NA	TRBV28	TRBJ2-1	CASSPSAAGLYNEQFF	TGTGCCAGCAGTCCTTCAGCGGCAGGGCTCTACAATGAGCAGTTCTTC
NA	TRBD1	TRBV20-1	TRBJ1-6	CSAAPMDRPSNSPLHF	TGCAGTGCAGCCCCTATGGACAGGCCGTCTAATTCACCCCTCCACTTT
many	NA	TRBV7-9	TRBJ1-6	CASSPSYNSPLHF	TGTGCCAGCAGCCCCTCCTATAATTCACCCCTCCACTTT
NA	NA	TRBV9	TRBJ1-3	CASSADGDSGNTIYF	TGTGCCAGCAGCGCCGACGGAGACTCTGGAAACACCATATATTTT
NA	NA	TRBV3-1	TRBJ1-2	CASSFSGLTYGYTF	TGTGCCAGCAGCTTCAGTGGGCTGACCTATGGCTACACCTTC
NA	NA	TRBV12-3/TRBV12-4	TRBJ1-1	CASRREVGGTEAFF	TGTGCCAGCAGACGTGAAGTCGGTGGCACTGAAGCTTTCTTT
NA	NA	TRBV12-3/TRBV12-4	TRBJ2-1	CANGGEGHEQFF	TGTGCCAACGGGGGTGAGGGTCATGAGCAGTTCTTC